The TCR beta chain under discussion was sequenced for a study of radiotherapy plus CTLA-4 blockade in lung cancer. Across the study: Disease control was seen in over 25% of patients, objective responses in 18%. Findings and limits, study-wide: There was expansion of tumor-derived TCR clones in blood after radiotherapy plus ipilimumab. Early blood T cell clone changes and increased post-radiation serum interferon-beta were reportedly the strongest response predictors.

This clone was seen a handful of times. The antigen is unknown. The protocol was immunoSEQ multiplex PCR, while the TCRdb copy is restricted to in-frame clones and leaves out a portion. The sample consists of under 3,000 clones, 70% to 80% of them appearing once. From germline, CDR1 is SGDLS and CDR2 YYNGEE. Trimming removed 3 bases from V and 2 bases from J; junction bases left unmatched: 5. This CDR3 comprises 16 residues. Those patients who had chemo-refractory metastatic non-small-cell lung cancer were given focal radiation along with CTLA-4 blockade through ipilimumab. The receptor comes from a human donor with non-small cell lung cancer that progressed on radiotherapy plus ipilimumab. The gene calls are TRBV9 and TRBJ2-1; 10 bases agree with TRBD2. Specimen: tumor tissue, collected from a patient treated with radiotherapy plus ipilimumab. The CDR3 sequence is CASSAGLAVTYNEQFF. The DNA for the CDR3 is TGTGCCAGCAGCGCTGGACTAGCGGTTACCTACAATGAGCAGTTCTTC.